This entry features one TCR beta chain sequence. Original analysis: Amplifying reference gene primers gave estimates of nucleated cell counts. The repertoire was sequenced with immunoSEQ multiplex PCR; TCRdb's copy has only in-frame clones and lacks some. V, J and clone size are taken as reported in that table, and D and trimming were inferred from the DNA itself. The sample gives some 160,000 clones, roughly nine tenths of which show up once; about 3.9% is in the top ten. The data derive from a study of blood T cell repertoires in COVID-19. Study details: Samples taken during acute and convalescent COVID-19 were collected in the United States, Italy and Spain. From T cells, B-cell-depleted T cells, or PBMCs came the material, which was cDNA or gDNA.

V was trimmed by 3 bases and J by 5 bases, leaving 10 bases between them. The germline gives CDR1 LNHDA, CDR2 SQIVND (reference sequence). The CDR3 sequence is 13 residues long. Sequenced sample: peripheral blood. The rearrangement links TRBV19 to TRBJ2-5, with D perhaps TRBD1 (5 bases). This TCR was recovered from a woman in her sixties or seventies with acute or convalescent COVID-19. CDR3 amino acids: CASSIWGEETQYF. As DNA, the CDR3 is TGTGCCAGTAGTATCTGGGGCGAGGAGACCCAGTACTTC.